This passage covers 9 T cell receptor beta chains from one sample sequenced in a study of cytomegalovirus exposure and HLA in healthy donors. In the PCR, 60 Vbeta and 13 Jbeta primers were used. The repertoire was sequenced with immunoSEQ multiplex PCR; TCRdb's copy has only in-frame clones and lacks some. In the table there are fewer than 100,000 clones, around 80% of which are singletons. The sequencing input was PBMCs. The receptor set was obtained from a male donor in good health and CMV-seropositive.

The chain links TRBV19 to TRBJ2-6; TRBD1 agrees at 9 bases. Germline CDR1 LNHDA, CDR2 SQIVND (reference sequence). V lost 5 bases, J lost 0 bases, and 17 bases stayed unmatched. The CDR3 extends over 21 amino acids. The CDR3 coding sequence is TGTGCCAGTAGTTTTCATCGTCAGGGACAGGGAATAGGCTCTGGGGCCAACGTCCTGACTTTC. Translation gives CASSFHRQGQGIGSGANVLTF.

The chain has TRBV25-1 and TRBJ1-1; D not certain. The germline V gene encodes CDR1 MGHDK and CDR2 SYGVNS. The CDR3 consists of 14 residues. V lost 3 bases to trimming and J lost 2 bases, with 10 bases between them. This CDR3 is CASSEQWPNTEAFF. CDR3 DNA: TGTGCCAGCAGTGAGCAGTGGCCAAACACTGAAGCTTTCTTT. The variable domain in full, with the rest retrieved from reference TRBV25-1 and TRBJ1-1, is EADIYQTPRYLVIGTGKKITLECSQTMGHDKMYWYQQDPGMELHLIHYSYGVNSTEKGDLSSESTVSRIRTEHFPLTLESARPSHTSQYLCASSEQWPNTEAFFGQGTRLTVV.

The gene calls are TRBV4-2 and TRBJ2-5, with D tentatively TRBD1 (5 bases). Germline-derived CDR1 and CDR2 are LGHNA and YNFKEQ. Between the trimmed V and J ends, which lost 0 bases and 6 bases, there was a span of 14 bases. This CDR3 spans 15 amino acids. CDR3 residues: CASSQERGRVKTQYF. As DNA, the CDR3 is TGTGCCAGCAGCCAAGAAAGGGGCAGGGTGAAGACCCAGTACTTC.

This clone was observed a single time. The genes are TRBV7-9 and TRBJ2-2; a weak D match, TRBD2 (7 bases). Trimming stripped 10 bases from V and 0 bases from J, with 24 bases between. The CDR3 covers 18 residues. The germline V gene encodes CDR1 SEHNR and CDR2 FQNEAQ (reference sequence). CDR3 coding DNA: TGTGCCACCGGAACCCCCCACAGGGAGGGAACGAACACCGGGGAGCTGTTTTTT. Protein product: CATGTPHREGTNTGELFF. Full variable domain (missing parts from reference TRBV7-9 and TRBJ2-2): DTGVSQNPRHKITKRGQNVTFRCDPISEHNRLYWYRQTLGQGPEFLTYFQNEAQLEKSRLLSDRFSAERPKGSFSTLEIQRTEQGDSAMYLCATGTPHREGTNTGELFFGEGSRLTVL.

This clone was picked up a small number of times. This rearrangement joins TRBV6-5 to TRBJ1-2, with D tentatively TRBD1 (6 bases). This CDR3 spans 14 amino acids. V dropped 2 bases and J dropped 8 bases, with 15 bases sitting between them. Germline CDR1 MNHEY, CDR2 SVGAGI. The CDR3 nucleotides read TGTGCCAGCAGTTACGCCGGCAGGGGCGGCGGCTACACCTTC. Amino acids: CASSYAGRGGGYTF.

The chain recombines TRBV2 with TRBJ2-3, with TRBD2 identical over 11 bases. Germline assignment: CDR1 SNHLY and CDR2 FYNNEI. The CDR3 has 14 residues. J lost 5 bases, V lost 4 bases, and 2 bases had no gene match. The CDR3 is CASSVTSGIDTQYF. DNA of the CDR3: TGTGCCAGCAGTGTGACTAGCGGGATAGATACGCAGTATTTT. Variable domain in full (rest from reference TRBV2 and TRBJ2-3): EPEVTQTPSHQVTQMGQEVILRCVPISNHLYFYWYRQILGQKVEFLVSFYNNEISEKSEIFDDQFSVERPDGSNFTLKIRSTKLEDSAMYFCASSVTSGIDTQYFGPGTRLTVL.

The chain employs TRBV5-1 and TRBJ1-5; TRBD1 matches at 8 bases. The V segment lost 0 bases and the J segment 5 bases; nucleotides outside the gene matches: 4. This CDR3 has 15 residues. Germline V lookup: CDR1 SGHRS, CDR2 YFSETQ. The CDR3 DNA reads as TGCGCCAGCAGCTTGGCCGGGACAGGTTATCAGCCCCAGCATTTT. It codes for CASSLAGTGYQPQHF.

This clone appeared once. The CDR3 DNA follows: TGTGCCAGCAGCCATGCCAGTGAGCAGTTCTTC. Amino acids: CASSHASEQFF. The chain couples TRBV4-2 to TRBJ2-1; D gene uncertain. The germline gives CDR1 LGHNA, CDR2 YNFKEQ. The V end was cut by 3 bases, the J end by 9 bases, with 6 bases between. The CDR3 is made up of 11 amino acids.

V gene TRBV30 combines with J gene TRBJ1-4; D ambiguous. The CDR3 length is 13 residues. V lost 8 bases and J lost 2, with 12 bases in between. Germline CDR1 and CDR2: GTSNPN and SVGIG (reference sequence). CDR3 sequence reads: CAAGSETNEKLFF. In DNA, the CDR3 is TGTGCCGCGGGTTCGGAGACTAATGAAAAACTGTTTTTT.